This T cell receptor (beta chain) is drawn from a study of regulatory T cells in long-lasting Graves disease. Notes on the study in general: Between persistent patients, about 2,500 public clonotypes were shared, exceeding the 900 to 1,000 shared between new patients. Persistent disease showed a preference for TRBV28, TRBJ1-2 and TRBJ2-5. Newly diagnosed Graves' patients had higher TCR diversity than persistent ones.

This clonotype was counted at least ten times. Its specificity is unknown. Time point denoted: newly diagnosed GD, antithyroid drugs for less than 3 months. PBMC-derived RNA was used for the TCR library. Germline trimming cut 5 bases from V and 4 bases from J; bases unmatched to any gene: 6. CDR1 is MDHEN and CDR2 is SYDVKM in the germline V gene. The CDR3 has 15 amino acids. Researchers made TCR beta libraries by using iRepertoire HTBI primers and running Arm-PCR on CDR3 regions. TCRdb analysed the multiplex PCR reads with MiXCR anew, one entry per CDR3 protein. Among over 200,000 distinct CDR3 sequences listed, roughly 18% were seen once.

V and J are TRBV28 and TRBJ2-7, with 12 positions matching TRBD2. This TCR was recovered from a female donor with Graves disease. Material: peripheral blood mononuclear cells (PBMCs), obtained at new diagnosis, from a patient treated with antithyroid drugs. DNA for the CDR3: TGTGCCAGCAGTCCGCGGACTAGCGGGATGTACGAGCAGTACTTC. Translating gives CASSPRTSGMYEQYF.